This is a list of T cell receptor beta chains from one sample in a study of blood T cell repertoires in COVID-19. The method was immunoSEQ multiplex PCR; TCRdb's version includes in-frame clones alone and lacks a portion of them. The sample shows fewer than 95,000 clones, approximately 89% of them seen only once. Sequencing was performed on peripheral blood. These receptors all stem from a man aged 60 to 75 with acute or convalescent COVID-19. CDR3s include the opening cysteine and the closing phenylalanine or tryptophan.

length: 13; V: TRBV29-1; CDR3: CSVEVGGGGEAFF
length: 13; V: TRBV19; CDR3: CASSLRQGTEQYF
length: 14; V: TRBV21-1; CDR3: CASRPGVSATEAFF
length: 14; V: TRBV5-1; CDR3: CASSFAVEVTEAFF
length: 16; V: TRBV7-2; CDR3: CASSLTSGGVYNEQFF
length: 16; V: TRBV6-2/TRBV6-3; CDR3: CASSIRGGQGNSPLHF
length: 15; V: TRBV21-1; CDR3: CASSTPGTSLNEQFF
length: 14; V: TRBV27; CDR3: CASSSQTDTGELFF
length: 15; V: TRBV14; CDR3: CASSQASGGWETQYF
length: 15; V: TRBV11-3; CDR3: CASSSGQKNTGELFF
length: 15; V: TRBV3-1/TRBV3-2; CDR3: CATRQGSSYNSPLHF
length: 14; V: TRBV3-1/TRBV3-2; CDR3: CASSQTGKDTEAFF
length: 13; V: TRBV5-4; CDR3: CASSLLGVETQYF
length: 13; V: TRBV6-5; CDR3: CASRGLAGTEQYF
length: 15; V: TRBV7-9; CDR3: CASSLAERGNQPQHF
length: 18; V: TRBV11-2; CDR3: CASSHLGGTRSANYGYTF
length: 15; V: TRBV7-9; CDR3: CASSQTGEGNQPQHF
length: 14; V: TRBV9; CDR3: CASRRAQSTYGYTF
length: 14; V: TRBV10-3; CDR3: CAISEYEGVHEQYF
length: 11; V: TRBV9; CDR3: CASSVLDEQFF
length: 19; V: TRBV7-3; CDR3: CASSLTGTGLRPNTGELFF
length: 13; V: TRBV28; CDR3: CASSYNGDYGYTF
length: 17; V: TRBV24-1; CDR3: CATSDSSGMAREETQYF
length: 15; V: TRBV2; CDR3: CASWTGGIGSEKLFF
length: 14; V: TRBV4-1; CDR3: CASSQETGANEQFF
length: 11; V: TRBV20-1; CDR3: CSARRWETQYF
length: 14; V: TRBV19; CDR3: CASRTKSHEYEQYF
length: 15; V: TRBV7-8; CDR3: CASTQPGTGGDVLTF
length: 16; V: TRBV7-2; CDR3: CASSTPSGGAYNEQFF
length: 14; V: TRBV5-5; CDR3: CASSLYGTGIRTFF
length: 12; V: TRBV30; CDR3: CAWSSPSYGYTF
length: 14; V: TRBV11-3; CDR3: CASSLRGQEETQYF
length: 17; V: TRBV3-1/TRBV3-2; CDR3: CASSLNRLAGVSGELFF
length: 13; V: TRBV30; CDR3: CAWSEGARTEAFF
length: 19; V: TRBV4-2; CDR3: CASSQPGLAGGRAYNEQFF
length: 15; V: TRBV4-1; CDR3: CASSQEGLWNTEAFF